The 31 T cell receptor beta chains below all came from one sample that was sequenced in a study of T cell changes during pregnancy in multiple sclerosis. The data were produced by immunoSEQ multiplex PCR, yet TCRdb's version contains in-frame clones alone and is incomplete. The data contain 90,000 to 130,000 clones, approximately 90% of them singletons. The sample in question was peripheral blood, obtained in the third trimester of pregnancy. All receptors come from a female donor with multiple sclerosis, enrolled in a pregnancy study.

The CDR3 sequence: CASRDPGLSYEQYF. CDR3 nucleotides: TGCGCCAGCAGAGATCCGGGACTTAGCTACGAGCAGTACTTC. The chain carries TRBV5-1 and TRBJ2-7; possible D gene TRBD2, 6 bases. Germline V lookup: CDR1 SGHRS, CDR2 YFSETQ. V was cut by 5 bases and J by 3 bases, with 15 bases left in between. This CDR3 has 14 residues.

The chain joins TRBV6-1 to TRBJ1-4, with D unclear. The CDR3 is made up of 14 amino acids. Germline assignment: CDR1 MNHNS and CDR2 SASEGT. Trimming took 4 bases from V and 7 from J, leaving 13 bases between them. The DNA of the CDR3 is TGTGCCAGCAGTGCGCCGCCATCGGGTGAAAAACTGTTTTTT. This sequence encodes CASSAPPSGEKLFF.

The rearrangement uses TRBV9 and TRBJ2-1; TRBD1 matches 8 bases. The CDR3 is 16 residues long. Trimming removed 2 bases from V and 5 bases from J; junction bases left unmatched: 9. Germline-derived CDR1 and CDR2 are SGDLS and YYNGEE. Here the CDR3 DNA reads TGTGCCAGCAGCGTTGGCCCCGGACAGGGCCACAATGAGCAGTTCTTC. It codes for CASSVGPGQGHNEQFF.

The chain couples TRBV18 to TRBJ1-2; a weak D match, TRBD1 (6 bases). The germline V and J ends were trimmed by 3 bases and 2 bases, with 16 bases remaining between them. This CDR3 is built from 16 residues. CDR1 and CDR2 from the germline V gene are KGHSH and LQKENI. In DNA form, the CDR3 reads TGTGCCAGCTCACCCCTGCCTCGGCAGGGGAACTATGGCTACACCTTC. Protein: CASSPLPRQGNYGYTF.

This rearrangement joins TRBV25-1 to TRBJ1-1, with D perhaps TRBD1 (5 bases). The V gene's germline CDR1 is MGHDK and CDR2 SYGVNS. The CDR3 is 14 amino acids. With 5 bases removed from V and 0 bases from J, the gap between germline ends came to 10 bases. The CDR3 nucleotides read TGTGCCAGCAGTTTTACAGGCCTGAACACTGAAGCTTTCTTT. Amino acid sequence: CASSFTGLNTEAFF.

The J gene is TRBJ2-2, the V gene TRBV7-9, with a tentative D call TRBD1 (7 bases). Trimming removed 5 bases at V and 6 bases at J, with 13 bases between. Per the germline V gene, CDR1 is SEHNR and CDR2 is FQNEAQ (reference sequence). There are 14 residues in the CDR3. This CDR3 reads CASSQGGLAGELFF. The CDR3 nucleotides read TGTGCCAGCAGCCAGGGGGGCCTGGCCGGGGAGCTGTTTTTT.

This clone was seen a single time. This chain joins TRBV5-1 and TRBJ2-2; maybe TRBD2 (6 bases). CDR3 size: 16 residues. In germline, CDR1 is SGHRS, CDR2 YFSETQ. Trimming stripped 0 bases from V and 4 bases from J, with 13 bases between. Written as DNA, the CDR3 is TGCGCCAGCAGCTTGGCCCCGGGGCGGGGCACCGGGGAGCTGTTTTTT. This sequence encodes CASSLAPGRGTGELFF.

The chain couples TRBV5-1 to TRBJ2-7, with 7 bases that match TRBD1. The CDR3 totals 15 residues. Germline V lookup: CDR1 SGHRS, CDR2 YFSETQ. V dropped 3 bases and J dropped 0; count of bases not matched to a gene: 6. The CDR3 region has the DNA TGCGCCAGCAGCTCGGGACAGCCGAGCTCCTACGAGCAGTACTTC. It translates to CASSSGQPSSYEQYF.

The chain uses TRBV10-3 and TRBJ2-7, with D perhaps matching TRBD1 (5 bases). V dropped 4 bases and J dropped 3 bases, with 16 bases sitting between them. There are 15 residues in the CDR3. Germline CDR1 reads ENHRY; CDR2 reads SYGVKD. The CDR3 is CAISVGAEQIYEQYF. DNA of the CDR3: TGTGCCATCAGTGTAGGGGCGGAACAGATCTACGAGCAGTACTTC.

This clone came up once. The chain links TRBV2 to TRBJ2-1, with TRBD2 matching over 9 bases. Per germline, CDR1 SNHLY and CDR2 FYNNEI. V gave up 4 bases and J gave up 5 bases; unmatched junction bases: 6. This CDR3 spans 15 amino acids. CDR3 sequence (DNA): TGTGCCAGCAGTGCCGGGACTAGCCTCCACAATGAGCAGTTCTTC. Amino acids: CASSAGTSLHNEQFF.

The chain carries TRBV30 and TRBJ2-3; 8 positions match TRBD2. Germline V gives CDR1 GTSNPN, CDR2 SVGIG (reference sequence). The CDR3 extends over 15 amino acids. J was trimmed by 2 bases and V by 5 bases; bases with no gene match: 9. The CDR3 coding sequence is TGTGCCTGGGGCCAAGGCGGGGGGCACACAGATACGCAGTATTTT. It specifies CAWGQGGGHTDTQYF.

J is TRBJ2-7 and V is TRBV9; D remains unclear. The germline CDR1 and CDR2 sequences are SGDLS and YYNGEE. With 4 bases removed from V and 4 bases from J, the gap between germline ends came to 15 bases. The CDR3 length is 14 residues. In nucleotides, the CDR3 is TGTGCCAGCAGCCCCAACCTAGTTTTTTACGAGCAGTACTTC. Translation gives CASSPNLVFYEQYF. The complete variable domain, with remaining parts taken from reference TRBV9 and TRBJ2-7, reads DSGVTQTPKHLITATGQRVTLRCSPRSGDLSVYWYQQSLDQGLQFLIQYYNGEERAKGNILERFSAQQFPDLHSELNLSSLELGDSALYFCASSPNLVFYEQYFGPGTRLTVT.

V usage is TRBV5-4 and J usage is TRBJ2-3; possible D gene TRBD2, 7 bases. Trimming took off 0 bases at V and 4 bases at J, with 15 bases between the two ends. CDR1 is SGHNT, CDR2 YYREEE, per germline (reference sequence). The CDR3 is 16 amino acids. DNA for the CDR3: TGTGCCAGCAGCTTGGCCGGGGTGGGGGGGCCAGATACGCAGTATTTT. This sequence encodes CASSLAGVGGPDTQYF.

The chain recombines TRBV9 with TRBJ1-2, with 7 positions matching TRBD1. Germline CDR1 SGDLS, CDR2 YYNGEE. V was pared by 5 bases and J by 3 bases, with 7 bases of the junction left unmatched. The CDR3 has 14 amino acids. The CDR3 DNA is TGTGCCAGCAGTAAAGGGGACAGCTACTATGGCTACACCTTC. It yields the protein CASSKGDSYYGYTF.

J is TRBJ2-2 and V is TRBV6-5; 13 bases match TRBD2. From germline, CDR1 is MNHEY and CDR2 SVGAGI. This CDR3 has 16 residues. V lost 2 bases and J lost 7; bases outside the gene matches: 4. CDR3 nucleotide sequence: TGTGCCAGCAGTTACGGACTAGCGGGAGCTGGCGGGGAGCTGTTTTTT. It translates to CASSYGLAGAGGELFF.

A word on this clone: This sample also contains other DNA sequences that code for the same CDR3. The CDR3 DNA follows: TGTGCCAGCAGTGAAGCGCTAAGGGGGCTCAACTATGGCTACACCTTC. Its translation is CASSEALRGLNYGYTF. The chain carries TRBV6-1 and TRBJ1-2; 7 bases are a match to TRBD1. Per the germline V gene, CDR1 is MNHNS and CDR2 is SASEGT. The trim removed 0 bases at V and 2 bases at J, leaving 6 bases unmatched. The CDR3 loop spans 16 amino acids.

V and J are TRBV6-5 and TRBJ1-2; 9 bases align to TRBD1. The CDR3 has 13 amino acids. V lost 6 bases, J lost 6 bases, and 5 bases stayed unmatched. Looked up from germline, CDR1 is MNHEY and CDR2 is SVGAGI. DNA of the CDR3: TGTGCCAGCAGGCGGACAGGGGATCATGGCTACACCTTC. Residues: CASRRTGDHGYTF.

This clone came up a few times. J is TRBJ1-1 and V is TRBV30; D gene ambiguous. The V end lost 4 bases, the J end lost 4 bases, and 4 bases lay between the germline ends. The V gene's germline CDR1 is GTSNPN and CDR2 SVGIG (reference sequence). This CDR3 region has 10 residues. CDR3 DNA: TGTGCCTGGATCCGCACTGAAGCTTTCTTT. The encoded protein is CAWIRTEAFF.

This chain joins TRBV6-1 and TRBJ2-7; TRBD1 matches 7 bases. CDR3 length equals 15 residues. V was pared by 0 bases and J by 5 bases, with 7 bases of the junction left unmatched. Germline V gene sequence: CDR1 MNHNS, CDR2 SASEGT. Here the CDR3 reads CASSEATTGKHEQYF. DNA for the CDR3: TGTGCCAGCAGTGAAGCGACGACAGGGAAGCACGAGCAGTACTTC.

The rearrangement links TRBV5-1 to TRBJ1-2, with a possible D match to TRBD1 (6 bases). The germline CDR1 and CDR2 sequences are SGHRS and YFSETQ. With 4 bases removed from V and 8 bases from J, the gap between germline ends came to 15 bases. The CDR3 is 13 residues long. CDR3 nucleotides: TGCGCCAGCAGCCAGGACAGACCCTCCGGCTACACCTTC. Its protein is CASSQDRPSGYTF.

The rearrangement joins TRBV28 to TRBJ2-2; 11 bases are a match to TRBD2. The trim removed 3 bases at V and 3 bases at J, leaving 3 bases unmatched. Germline lookup yields CDR1 MDHEN and CDR2 SYDVKM. The CDR3 contains 16 residues. The CDR3 sequence is CASSFLLAGDTGELFF. The CDR3 DNA reads as TGTGCCAGCAGTTTTCTACTAGCGGGGGACACCGGGGAGCTGTTTTTT.

V usage is TRBV2 and J usage is TRBJ1-6; 9 bases map to TRBD1. Germline CDR1 reads SNHLY; CDR2 reads FYNNEI. V lost 0 bases, J lost 7 bases, and 1 base stayed unmatched. This CDR3 has 15 residues. For the CDR3, the DNA is TGTGCCAGCAGTGAAGCGGGACAGGGAAATTCACCCCTCCACTTT. Translating it yields CASSEAGQGNSPLHF.

The chain couples TRBV2 to TRBJ1-5; a weak D match, TRBD1 (5 bases). Germline CDR1 SNHLY, CDR2 FYNNEI. This CDR3 is 15 amino acids long. V was shortened by 6 bases and J by 3 bases, with 15 bases between the two germline ends. Written as DNA, the CDR3 is TGTGCCAGCAGGAGTGGGGGGATCAACAATCAGCCCCAGCATTTT. This sequence encodes CASRSGGINNQPQHF.

This chain joins TRBV7-2 and TRBJ2-1, with 8 bases that match TRBD1. The CDR3 length is 15 residues. Germline lookup yields CDR1 SGHTA and CDR2 FQGNSA. J gave up 4 bases and V 5 bases, and 7 bases lay outside the gene matches. The CDR3 protein is CASSNRGVTYNEQFF. The CDR3 nucleotides are TGTGCCAGCAGCAACAGGGGGGTTACTTACAATGAGCAGTTCTTC.

J is TRBJ2-7 and V is TRBV11-2; TRBD2 might be the D (6 bases). Trimming stripped 4 bases from V and 0 bases from J, with 16 bases between. The length of the CDR3 is 16 residues. Germline CDR1 and CDR2: SGHAT and FQNNGV. The CDR3 loop is CASSSTAVGGSYEQYF. The CDR3 DNA sequence: TGTGCCAGCAGCTCCACGGCGGTCGGGGGCTCCTACGAGCAGTACTTC.

The chain couples TRBV19 to TRBJ2-1, with D maybe TRBD1 (6 bases). The CDR3 length is 13 residues. The V gene lost 5 bases and the J gene lost 5 bases, with 10 bases spanning the gap. Looked up from germline, CDR1 is LNHDA and CDR2 is SQIVND (reference sequence). For the CDR3, the DNA is TGTGCCAGTAGTTTGGACAGAGACAATGAGCAGTTCTTC. Translating it yields CASSLDRDNEQFF.

The genes are TRBV10-3 and TRBJ2-2, with 9 bases aligning to TRBD2. The CDR3 extends over 14 amino acids. With V trimmed by 4 bases and J by 4 bases, 1 base remained unmatched. The germline V gene encodes CDR1 ENHRY and CDR2 SYGVKD. CDR3 amino acids: CAISASGVTGELFF. Written as DNA, the CDR3 is TGTGCCATCAGTGCTAGCGGGGTCACCGGGGAGCTGTTTTTT.

This chain joins TRBV5-1 and TRBJ2-5; perhaps TRBD1 as D (6 bases). Germline CDR1 is SGHRS and CDR2 is YFSETQ. The CDR3 has 16 amino acids. Trimming removed 6 bases from V and 2 bases from J, with 20 bases in between. The CDR3 DNA is TGCGCCAGCACCCGGGGTTGGGGGCGGAGGCAAGAGACCCAGTACTTC. Its translation: CASTRGWGRRQETQYF.

The genes are TRBV4-1 and TRBJ1-5; maybe TRBD1 (6 bases). Trimming took off 0 bases at V and 11 bases at J, with 26 bases between the two ends. This CDR3 region has 18 residues. Germline-derived CDR1 and CDR2 are MGHRA and YSYEKL. This CDR3 reads CASSQDPGVVSFDGAQHF. In nucleotides, the CDR3 is TGCGCCAGCAGCCAAGATCCAGGGGTCGTGTCCTTCGACGGAGCCCAGCATTTT.

The rearrangement joins TRBV2 to TRBJ1-2; weak D call: TRBD1 (5 bases). V was clipped by 4 bases and J by 8 bases, with 20 bases between them. The CDR3 spans 15 residues. Per germline, CDR1 SNHLY and CDR2 FYNNEI. CDR3 protein: CASSGPGDSVKGYTF. The CDR3, as DNA: TGTGCCAGCAGTGGCCCCGGGGACTCCGTAAAAGGCTACACCTTC.

The chain is built from TRBV15 and TRBJ2-5; TRBD2 matches 12 bases. The CDR3 spans 16 residues. The V gene end was trimmed by 0 bases and the J gene end by 5 bases; junction bases not matched to a gene: 4. CDR1 and CDR2 from the germline V gene are LNHNV and YYDKDF (reference sequence). CDR3 nucleotides: TGTGCCACCAGCAGAGATCCGACTAGCGGGGGTGAGACCCAGTACTTC. Translating it yields CATSRDPTSGGETQYF. The full variable domain, its missing parts supplied by reference TRBV15 and TRBJ2-5, is DAMVIQNPRYQVTQFGKPVTLSCSQTLNHNVMYWYQQKSSQAPKLLFHYYDKDFNNEADTPDNFQSRRPNTSFCFLDIRSPGLGDTAMYLCATSRDPTSGGETQYFGPGTRLLVL.